A selection of T cell receptor beta chains follows, all from one sample in a study of blood T cell repertoires in COVID-19. Clones were sequenced by immunoSEQ multiplex PCR, and TCRdb holds only the in-frame ones, with some missing. The sample gives roughly 240,000 clones, about 88% of which show up once; approximately 4% is in the top ten. The sequenced material came from peripheral blood. The receptors here all came from a man between 18 and 35 years old with active or convalescent COVID-19. Both conserved end residues are part of each CDR3. A D gene is named only where the DNA matches it firmly. Clone size is given for some rows only: seen once, a few or many times, or a class if the clone is expanded.

abundance,d_gene,j_gene,v_gene,CDR3nt,CDR3aa
.,.,TRBJ2-1,TRBV29-1,TGCAGCGTTCTAACCCTTTTACTAGGAACCTACAATGAGCAGTTCTTC,CSVLTLLLGTYNEQFF
.,.,TRBJ2-3,TRBV12-3/TRBV12-4,TGTGCCAGCAGGGCAGGGAGGACAGATACGCAGTATTTT,CASRAGRTDTQYF
.,TRBD1,TRBJ1-4,TRBV3-1/TRBV3-2,TGTGCCAGCAGCCAAGCTGACAGGGACAATGAAAAACTGTTTTTT,CASSQADRDNEKLFF
.,.,TRBJ1-5,TRBV27,TGTGCCAGCAGTTTATCTACAAATCAGCCCCAGCATTTT,CASSLSTNQPQHF
once,.,TRBJ1-1,TRBV29-1,TGCAGCGTTGAATTCCAATCGAACACTGAAGCTTTCTTT,CSVEFQSNTEAFF
.,.,TRBJ1-3,TRBV5-1,TGCGCCAGCAGCTTGCTCAGGTCGCCCGGAAACACCATATATTTT,CASSLLRSPGNTIYF
.,TRBD2,TRBJ2-3,TRBV30,TGTGCCTGGGATAGCGGGGGGGCCGATACGCAGTATTTT,CAWDSGGADTQYF
.,TRBD1,TRBJ1-5,TRBV27,TGTGCCAGCAGTCCCCGCACAGGGGCTAATCAGCCCCAGCATTTT,CASSPRTGANQPQHF
.,.,TRBJ2-3,TRBV5-1,TGCGCCAGCAGCTTCCCCGGGGCTAGCGCTCTCACAGATACGCAGTATTTT,CASSFPGASALTDTQYF
.,TRBD1,TRBJ1-2,TRBV6-1,TGTGCCAGCAGTGGACAGGGGCTTTCAGGGTATGACTATGGCTACACCTTC,CASSGQGLSGYDYGYTF
.,.,TRBJ2-5,TRBV5-1,TGCGCCAGCAGCCGGGATGAAGAGACCCAGTACTTC,CASSRDEETQYF
few,TRBD1,TRBJ2-2,TRBV15,TGTGCCACCAGCAGACCCATGACAGGGACCACCGGGGAGCTGTTTTTT,CATSRPMTGTTGELFF
once,.,TRBJ2-2,TRBV2,TGTGCCGGGACCAGACTAGTGGGTACCGGGGAGCTGTTTTTT,CAGTRLVGTGELFF
.,.,TRBJ2-7,TRBV3-1/TRBV3-2,TGTGCCAGCAGCCAAGCAGGTTTTTCCTACGAGCAGTACTTC,CASSQAGFSYEQYF
.,TRBD1,TRBJ2-6,TRBV7-2,TGTGCCAGCAGCGTCCGGGACAGGTTGTTCTCTGGGGCCAACGTCCTGACTTTC,CASSVRDRLFSGANVLTF
.,.,TRBJ1-5,TRBV7-9,TGTGCCAGCAGCGCCCAAGGGGGAAGCAATCAGCCCCAGCATTTT,CASSAQGGSNQPQHF
.,.,TRBJ2-3,TRBV24-1,TGTGCCACCCGCGGCGGAGATACGCAGTATTTT,CATRGGDTQYF
.,TRBD1,TRBJ1-2,TRBV28,TGTGCCAGCAGAGAATCCGGGACAGGGGAGAGTGGCTACACCTTC,CASRESGTGESGYTF
.,.,TRBJ2-1,TRBV2,TGTGCCAGCGGAGGAGGTTCGACCTACAATGAGCAGTTCTTC,CASGGGSTYNEQFF
many,TRBD2,TRBJ2-7,TRBV7-8,TGTGCCAGCAGCTTCGGGACTAGCGTTTACTACGAGCAGTACTTC,CASSFGTSVYYEQYF
.,TRBD2,TRBJ2-1,TRBV20-1,TGCAGTGCTAGTAGCGGGATCGGCAATGAGCAGTTCTTC,CSASSGIGNEQFF
.,.,TRBJ1-2,TRBV30,TGTGCCTGGAGCGGGGCAGGGAGGAGCTATGGCTACACCTTC,CAWSGAGRSYGYTF
.,.,TRBJ1-4,TRBV5-1,TGCGCCAGCAGCTTACAGGGTGGTGAAAAACTGTTTTTT,CASSLQGGEKLFF
.,TRBD2,TRBJ2-6,TRBV5-4,TGTGCCAGCAGCAGTATTAGCGGGACTGGGGCCAACGTCCTGACTTTC,CASSSISGTGANVLTF
.,.,TRBJ2-5,TRBV27,TGTGCCAGCAGTTTAGCCGGGGGAGAGACCCAGTACTTC,CASSLAGGETQYF
.,TRBD2,TRBJ2-1,TRBV6-2/TRBV6-3,TGTGCCAGCAGTTACTCGACGAGCGGGGGACAAGAGGTGATCTCCTACAATGAGCAGTTCTTC,CASSYSTSGGQEVISYNEQFF
.,.,TRBJ2-5,TRBV7-2,TGTGCCAGCAGCGGCCGGCGGAAAGAGACCCAGTACTTC,CASSGRRKETQYF
.,TRBD2,TRBJ2-5,TRBV30,TGTGCCTGGAGTGTACCCGGGGGGGAGACCCAGTACTTC,CAWSVPGGETQYF
.,TRBD2,TRBJ2-1,TRBV19,TGTGCCAGTAGTATAGGCGCGGGGGGTTCCTACAATGAGCAGTTCTTC,CASSIGAGGSYNEQFF